Following are 27 T cell receptor beta chains from one sample sequenced in a study of T cells in women clearing cervical HPV infection. The repertoire was sequenced with immunoSEQ multiplex PCR; TCRdb's copy has only in-frame clones and lacks some. The table for this sample gives under 20,000 clones. The sample was blood buffy coat. The receptors derive from a woman aged 18 to 75 with a cervical HPV16 infection that either progressed to CIN3+ or cleared (not recorded which).

On this clone itself: The read finishes 3 residues shy of the CDR3 end, and the germline J gene is used to complete it. The chain links TRBV20-1 to TRBJ1-2; 10 bases line up with TRBD1. The CDR3 is 15 amino acids. The germline gives CDR1 DFQATT, CDR2 SNEGSKA (reference sequence). Unmatched junction bases numbered 7, after V lost 5 bases and J lost 1 base. CDR3 DNA, as far as it was read: TGCAGTGCTGGGAGCGGGACAGGGGTTAACTATGGC. This sequence encodes CSAGSGTGVNYG. The whole CDR3 protein reads CSAGSGTGVNYGYTF.

Concerning this clone itself: The CDR3 end falls 3 residues outside the read, so it is completed with the germline J gene. The chain links TRBV5-1 to TRBJ2-7, with D tentatively TRBD1 (6 bases). CDR1 is SGHRS and CDR2 is YFSETQ in the germline V gene. The V end was cut by 3 bases, the J end by 2 bases, with 15 bases between. The length of the CDR3 is 15 residues. The CDR3 spells CASSYSQGSTYEQYF. Partial CDR3 DNA: TGCGCCAGCAGCTACTCACAGGGATCAACCTACGAG.

As for this clone: The CDR3 is cut off 3 residues early in the read; its end comes from the germline J gene. The gene calls are TRBV5-1 and TRBJ2-5; 14 bases match TRBD2. The CDR3 has 16 amino acids. J lost 5 bases, V lost 4 bases, and 7 bases had no gene match. Germline CDR1 is SGHRS and CDR2 is YFSETQ. This CDR3 reads CASSPGLAGVGETQYF. The CDR3 DNA, read in part, is TGCGCCAGCAGCCCGGGACTAGCGGGGGTTGGGGAGACC.

The sequenced part of the CDR3 DNA is TGTGCCAGCCTCCGGGACAATAATGCA. Translated: CASLRDNNA. The complete CDR3 reads CASLRDNNAAFF. The chain uses TRBV28 and TRBJ1-1, with D possibly matching TRBD1 (6 bases). The read terminates 3 residues before the CDR3 end, so the remaining end is supplied by the germline J gene. Per the germline V gene, CDR1 is MDHEN and CDR2 is SYDVKM. The CDR3 covers 12 residues.

Worth noting for this clone: The read gets to within 3 residues of the CDR3 end, and the germline J gene fills in the rest. The sample carries other DNA sequences with the same CDR3. This chain uses TRBV5-1 with TRBJ2-7; perhaps TRBD1 as D (5 bases). There are 12 residues in the CDR3. Germline V CDR1 and CDR2: SGHRS, YFSETQ. V was pared by 1 base and J by 4 bases, with 6 bases between. CDR3 residues: CASSLQGYEQYF. The covered CDR3 bases are TGCGCCAGCAGCTTGCAGGGTTACGAG.

Comments on this clone: The read terminates 3 residues before the CDR3 end, so the remaining end is supplied by the germline J gene. The chain has TRBV11-2 and TRBJ1-1; D call uncertain. V was clipped by 6 bases and J by 3 bases, with 14 bases between them. The CDR3 consists of 14 residues. From germline, CDR1 is SGHAT and CDR2 FQNNGV. CDR3 in amino acids: CASRPAGGYTEAFF. The CDR3 bases that were read are TGTGCCAGCAGGCCGGCGGGAGGCTACACTGAA.

Note on this clone: One end of the junction varies from germline; a read error may be responsible. From the germline J gene comes the end of the CDR3, since the read stops 3 residues before it. The chain is built from TRBV6-1 and TRBJ1-5; D call uncertain. The CDR3 is 14 amino acids. Germline CDR1 and CDR2: MNHNS and SASEGT. The CDR3 sequence is CVSSEARDYQPQHF. Partial CDR3 DNA: TGTGTCAGCAGTGAAGCGCGAGATTATCAGCCC.

The CDR3 DNA, read in part, is TGCAGTGCTAGAGGGGAGTCAGACCACACGGGGAAGGGC. It translates to CSARGESDHTGKG. The whole CDR3 is CSARGESDHTGKGYTF. This chain connects TRBV20-1 to TRBJ1-2, with D uncertain. The CDR3 end is not reached by the read, which stops 3 residues before it; the germline J gene fills it in. The CDR3 is 16 amino acids. Germline V gene data show CDR1 as DFQATT and CDR2 as SNEGSKA (reference sequence).

Of note for this clone: The read falls 3 residues short of the CDR3 end, and the missing part is taken from the germline J gene. The chain uses TRBV19 and TRBJ1-5; 7 bases map to TRBD1. J was trimmed by 4 bases and V by 2 bases; bases with no gene match: 11. The germline V gene has CDR1 LNHDA and CDR2 SQIVND (reference sequence). This CDR3 spans 17 amino acids. The CDR3 bases that were read are TGTGCCAGTAGTATAAGGTTGGGGGACAGATCAAATCAGCCC. Translation: CASSIRLGDRSNQP. The full-length CDR3 reads as CASSIRLGDRSNQPQHF.

About this clone: Read coverage stops 3 residues before the CDR3 terminus; the germline J gene supplies the remainder. V gene TRBV14 combines with J gene TRBJ2-7, with 9 bases fitting TRBD2. V was pared by 2 bases and J by 3 bases, with 8 bases of the junction left unmatched. There are 16 residues in the CDR3. CDR1 and CDR2 (germline): SGHDN, FVKESK. This CDR3 reads CASSQIASGVVYEQYF. CDR3 bases read: TGTGCCAGCAGCCAAATAGCTAGCGGGGTAGTCTACGAG.

Worth noting for this clone: The read terminates 3 residues ahead of where the CDR3 ends, so the germline J gene completes it. The chain recombines TRBV20-1 with TRBJ2-2, with a possible D match to TRBD1 (5 bases). This CDR3 is built from 16 residues. Trimming removed 6 bases from V and 0 bases from J, with 17 bases in between. Germline CDR1 reads DFQATT; CDR2 reads SNEGSKA (reference sequence). CDR3 protein: CSAQDRRVANTGELFF. The part of the CDR3 DNA that was read is TGCAGTGCACAGGACCGCCGGGTAGCGAACACCGGGGAG.

About this clone itself: The read is 3 residues too short to cover the CDR3 end, so that end is filled in from the germline J gene. This chain connects TRBV5-1 to TRBJ2-6; TRBD2 matches 13 bases. In germline, CDR1 is SGHRS, CDR2 YFSETQ. Losses at the gene ends were 4 bases for V and 3 bases for J; bases not matched to a gene: 7. The CDR3 runs to 18 residues. The part of the CDR3 DNA that was read is TGCGCCAGCAGCCACGGACTAGCGGGAGTGGATGGGGCCAACGTC. Translation: CASSHGLAGVDGANV. In full, the CDR3 is CASSHGLAGVDGANVLTF.

Regarding this clone: The missing CDR3 end, 3 residues past where the read stops, is filled in from the germline J gene. The chain links TRBV9 to TRBJ1-4; the D gene is possibly TRBD1 (5 bases). Germline V lookup: CDR1 SGDLS, CDR2 YYNGEE. V was cut by 3 bases and J by 6 bases, with 9 bases left in between. CDR3 length: 13 amino acids. The CDR3 spells CASSAGGDEKLFF. Incomplete CDR3 DNA: TGTGCCAGCAGCGCCGGGGGGGATGAAAAA.

On this clone itself: Read data end 3 residues before the CDR3 end; the end is taken from the germline J gene. This chain connects TRBV24-1 to TRBJ2-2, with a weak D call TRBD1 (5 bases). Between the trimmed V and J ends, which lost 0 bases and 3 bases, there was a span of 7 bases. Germline-derived CDR1 and CDR2 are KGHDR and SFDVKD. The CDR3 has 15 residues. Incomplete CDR3 DNA: TGTGCCACCAGTGATTTGCAGGGCGACACCGGGGAG. Protein sequence: CATSDLQGDTGE. Given in full, the CDR3 is CATSDLQGDTGELFF.

Concerning this clone: The CDR3 end is not reached by the read, which stops 3 residues before it; the germline J gene fills it in. V is TRBV5-1 and J is TRBJ1-2, with D perhaps matching TRBD1 (6 bases). Deletions cut 1 base from V and 1 base from J, with 8 bases between. Germline V gene sequence: CDR1 SGHRS, CDR2 YFSETQ. This CDR3 is 14 amino acids long. The sequenced part of the CDR3 DNA is TGCGCCAGCAGCTTGACGGACAGTAACTATGGC. Amino acid sequence: CASSLTDSNYG. The whole CDR3 protein is CASSLTDSNYGYTF. Combining the CDR3 with reference TRBV5-1 and TRBJ1-2 gives the whole variable domain KAGVTQTPRYLIKTRGQQVTLSCSPISGHRSVSWYQQTPGQGLQFLFEYFSETQRNKGNFPGRFSGRQFSNSRSEMNVSTLELGDSALYLCASSLTDSNYGYTFGSGTRLTVV.

On this clone: From the germline J gene comes the end of the CDR3, since the read stops 3 residues before it. V usage is TRBV9 and J usage is TRBJ2-3, with TRBD2 matching over 10 bases. Germline V lookup: CDR1 SGDLS, CDR2 YYNGEE. This CDR3 has 15 residues. The V segment lost 3 bases and the J segment 0 bases; nucleotides outside the gene matches: 1. The CDR3 spells CASSGSGRSTDTQYF. Partial CDR3 DNA: TGTGCCAGCAGCGGTAGCGGGAGGAGCACAGATACG. Full variable domain (missing parts from reference TRBV9 and TRBJ2-3): DSGVTQTPKHLITATGQRVTLRCSPRSGDLSVYWYQQSLDQGLQFLIQYYNGEERAKGNILERFSAQQFPDLHSELNLSSLELGDSALYFCASSGSGRSTDTQYFGPGTRLTVL.

With respect to this clone: The read terminates 3 residues before the CDR3 end, so the remaining end is supplied by the germline J gene. This chain links TRBV19 with TRBJ1-2; weak D call: TRBD1 (5 bases). Between the trimmed V and J ends, which lost 5 bases and 6 bases, there was a span of 16 bases. CDR1 LNHDA and CDR2 SQIVND come from the germline V gene (reference sequence). This CDR3 has 14 residues. The DNA read from the CDR3 is TGTGCCAGTAGTTTAGTCGACAGTTCGCATGGC. This translates into CASSLVDSSHG. The whole CDR3 reads CASSLVDSSHGYTF.

Note on this clone: The CDR3 end is not reached by the read, which stops 3 residues before it; the germline J gene fills it in. The chain couples TRBV19 to TRBJ1-1, with TRBD1 as a possible D gene (5 bases). Per the germline V gene, CDR1 is LNHDA and CDR2 is SQIVND (reference sequence). This CDR3 is built from 14 residues. V lost 5 bases, J lost 1 base, and 11 bases lay in between. The DNA read from the CDR3 is TGTGCCAGTAGTTTCCAGACAGCGAACACTGAA. Its translation is CASSFQTANTE. The whole CDR3 sequence is CASSFQTANTEAFF.

A word on this clone: The read ends 3 residues before the CDR3 terminus; that terminus is restored from the germline J gene. The rearrangement joins TRBV6-2 or TRBV6-3 to TRBJ2-3; D perhaps matches TRBD2 (6 bases). The germline CDR1 and CDR2 sequences are MNHEY and SVGEGT. Trimming cost V 10 bases and J 0 bases, with 14 bases left between them. The CDR3 runs 14 residues. The CDR3 DNA, read in part, is TGTGCCACTCTCCGGGGACTTAGCACAGATACG. It encodes CATLRGLSTDT. The CDR3 reads in full as CATLRGLSTDTQYF.

On this clone: Read data end 3 residues before the CDR3 end; the end is taken from the germline J gene. The chain employs TRBV19 and TRBJ2-6; the match to TRBD2 covers 7 bases. Germline V gene lookup returns CDR1 LNHDA and CDR2 SQIVND (reference sequence). The length of the CDR3 is 15 residues. Germline trimming cut 8 bases from V and 0 bases from J; bases unmatched to any gene: 4. The CDR3 is CASSWGGSGANVLTF. CDR3 DNA, as far as it was read: TGTGCCAGTTCTTGGGGGGGCTCTGGGGCCAACGTC.

A note on this clone: The read falls 3 residues short of the CDR3 end, and the missing part is taken from the germline J gene. The V and J genes are TRBV5-6 and TRBJ2-1, with TRBD1 matching over 8 bases. The CDR3 spans 15 residues. Germline V CDR1 and CDR2: SGHDT, YYEEEE. V lost 0 bases to trimming and J lost 7 bases; unmatched junction nucleotides: 6. CDR3 DNA, as far as it was read: TGTGCCAGCAGCTTGGGACAGGGGTTGTCAAATGAG. Translated: CASSLGQGLSNE. The entire CDR3 reads CASSLGQGLSNEQFF.

With respect to this clone: The missing CDR3 end, 3 residues past where the read stops, is filled in from the germline J gene. The chain uses TRBV2 and TRBJ2-7; 9 bases agree with TRBD2. The V segment lost 1 base and the J segment 2 bases; nucleotides outside the gene matches: 6. CDR3 length: 16 residues. Germline V lookup: CDR1 SNHLY, CDR2 FYNNEI. CDR3 DNA (partial): TGTGCCAGCAGTGAAGTAAAGGGCGGGGGGGCCTACGAG. It encodes CASSEVKGGGAYE. The entire CDR3 sequence reads CASSEVKGGGAYEQYF.

On this clone itself: The read ends 3 residues before the CDR3 terminus; that terminus is restored from the germline J gene. The chain recombines TRBV20-1 with TRBJ2-3, with 14 bases that match TRBD2. V gave up 6 bases and J gave up 6 bases; unmatched junction bases: 2. CDR1 and CDR2 (germline): DFQATT, SNEGSKA (reference sequence). The CDR3 totals 13 residues. The CDR3 sequence: CSARTSGRDTQYF. CDR3 DNA, as far as it was read: TGCAGTGCCAGGACTAGCGGGAGGGATACG.

As concerns this clone: The read gets to within 3 residues of the CDR3 end, and the germline J gene fills in the rest. This chain connects TRBV20-1 to TRBJ1-2, with 7 bases matching TRBD1. This CDR3 contains 13 residues. From germline, CDR1 is DFQATT and CDR2 SNEGSKA (reference sequence). CDR3 bases read: TGCAGTGCTAGAGATATGAGGGGGCTGGGC. Its protein is CSARDMRGLG. The CDR3 as a whole reads CSARDMRGLGYTF.

About this clone itself: The CDR3 goes on 3 residues after the read ends, and that part is filled in from the germline J gene. This rearrangement joins TRBV5-6 to TRBJ2-7; no clear D. The CDR3 runs 11 residues. Germline V gene lookup returns CDR1 SGHDT and CDR2 YYEEEE. V lost 2 bases and J 5 bases, leaving 5 bases between the germline ends. CDR3 loop: CASSFIDEQYF. CDR3 DNA (partial): TGTGCCAGCAGCTTTATCGACGAG.

Comment on this clone: With the read ending 3 residues before the CDR3 end, the germline J gene is used to fill in that end. V gene TRBV24-1 combines with J gene TRBJ1-1; 7 positions agree with TRBD1. V lost 3 bases, J lost 4 bases, and 4 bases stayed unmatched. CDR1 KGHDR and CDR2 SFDVKD come from the germline V gene. CDR3 length: 14 amino acids. This CDR3 reads CATSDGDSGTEAFF. The DNA read from the CDR3 is TGTGCCACCAGTGATGGGGACAGCGGCACTGAA.

Comments on this clone: The read ends 3 residues early relative to the CDR3; the germline J gene fills the gap. This rearrangement joins TRBV5-1 to TRBJ2-7; D remains unclear. V dropped 0 bases and J dropped 2 bases, with 6 bases sitting between them. Germline CDR1 is SGHRS and CDR2 is YFSETQ. The CDR3 contains 13 residues. CDR3: CASSLGGTYEQYF. The part of the CDR3 DNA that was read is TGCGCCAGCAGCTTGGGCGGAACCTACGAG.